This TCR beta chain stems from a study of blood T cell repertoires in COVID-19. Study at large: COVID-19 samples from acute and convalescent phases originated in the United States, Italy and Spain.

Germline values: CDR1 MNHEY, CDR2 SVGAGI. The ends were cut back, 10 bases at V and 0 bases at J, with 12 bases in the middle. CDR3 size: 13 residues. The authors' processing: Counts of nucleated cells, estimated from reference gene primer amplification, were obtained. TCRdb's copy holds only in-frame clones and misses some; the assay was immunoSEQ multiplex PCR. V, J and clone size were drawn from that table, and D and trimming were deduced from the DNA. The repertoire holds roughly 200,000 clones, with around nine tenths as singletons. Participants were aged about 18 to 89 years from about 25 US areas. The study recruited exposed participants who had met a COVID-19 case within 2 weeks before entry.

The chain has TRBV6-5 and TRBJ1-1, with a tentative D call TRBD1 (5 bases). Sequenced: PBMCs or T cells enriched from blood (not recorded which). The source is a woman aged 30 to 39 who had been exposed to COVID-19. The CDR3 here is CATTKQVNTEAFF. The CDR3 DNA sequence: TGTGCCACCACTAAACAGGTGAACACTGAAGCTTTCTTT.